This TCR beta chain was documented in a study of blood T cell repertoires in COVID-19. As for the study in general: The samples span acute and convalescent COVID-19 from the United States, Italy and Spain. T cells, B-cell-depleted T cells, or PBMCs provided the cDNA or gDNA that served as material.

This clone was seen just once. Germline V gene data show CDR1 as SGHAT and CDR2 as FQNNGV. The V and J ends lost 5 bases and 2 bases, in that order; junction bases with no gene match: 8. This CDR3 comprises 15 residues. Per the study methods: Researchers report that nucleated cell counts were estimated from reference gene primer amplification. TCRdb's copy holds only in-frame clones and misses some; the assay was immunoSEQ multiplex PCR. V, J and clone size are those of that table, while D and trimming were read from the DNA. Of about 110,000 clones in the sample, 80% to 90% were seen once. The clonotype comes from a woman in her seventies with acute or convalescent COVID-19. Specimen: peripheral blood. This chain joins TRBV11-2 and TRBJ2-7; 8 positions match TRBD1. The CDR3 DNA reads as TGTGCCAGCAGCCTACAGGGGGTATCAACCTACGAGCAGTACTTC. Encoded protein: CASSLQGVSTYEQYF. The full variable domain, completed using reference TRBV11-2 and TRBJ2-7, is EAGVAQSPRYKIIEKRQSVAFWCNPISGHATLYWYQQILGQGPKLLIQFQNNGVVDDSQLPKDRFSAERLKGVDSTLKIQPAKLEDSAVYLCASSLQGVSTYEQYFGPGTRLTVT.